The T cell receptor beta chain under discussion was sequenced for a study of shared clonotypes between healthy human individuals. The repertoire was sequenced with immunoSEQ multiplex PCR; TCRdb's copy has only in-frame clones and lacks some. The table records approximately 330,000 clones, 73% of them present only once. Germline loops: CDR1 SNHLY, CDR2 FYNNEI. The CDR3 runs to 14 residues. The V end lost 8 bases, the J end lost 0 bases, and 8 bases lay between the germline ends. The sequenced sample consisted of memory CD4+ T cells sorted from blood. Indicated subset: CD45RA-negative fraction. This TCR was recovered from a man aged 25-45 years in good health. J is TRBJ2-6 and V is TRBV2; D call uncertain. CDR3 nucleotides: TGTGCCAGCGGGCCAGGCTCTGGGGCCAACGTCCTGACTTTC. It is translated as CASGPGSGANVLTF.